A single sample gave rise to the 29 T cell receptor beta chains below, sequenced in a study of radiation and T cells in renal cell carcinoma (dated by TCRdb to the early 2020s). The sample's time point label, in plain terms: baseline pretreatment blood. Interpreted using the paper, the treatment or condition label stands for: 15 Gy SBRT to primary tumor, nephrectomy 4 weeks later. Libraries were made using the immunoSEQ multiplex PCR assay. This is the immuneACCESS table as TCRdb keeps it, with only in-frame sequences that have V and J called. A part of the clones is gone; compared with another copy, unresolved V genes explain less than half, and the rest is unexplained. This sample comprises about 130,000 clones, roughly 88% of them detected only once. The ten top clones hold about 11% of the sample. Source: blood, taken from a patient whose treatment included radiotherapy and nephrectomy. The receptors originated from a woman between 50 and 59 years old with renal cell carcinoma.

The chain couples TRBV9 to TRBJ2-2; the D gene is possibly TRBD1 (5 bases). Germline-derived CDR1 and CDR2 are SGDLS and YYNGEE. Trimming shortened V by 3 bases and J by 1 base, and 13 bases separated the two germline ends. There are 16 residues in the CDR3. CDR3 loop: CASSALEGVNTGELFF. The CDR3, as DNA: TGTGCCAGCAGCGCCTTGGAAGGGGTGAACACCGGGGAGCTGTTTTTT.

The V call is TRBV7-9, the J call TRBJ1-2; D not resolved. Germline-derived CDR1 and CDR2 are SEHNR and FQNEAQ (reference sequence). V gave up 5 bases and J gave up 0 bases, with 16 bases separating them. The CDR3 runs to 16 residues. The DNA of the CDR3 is TGTGCCAGCAGCCGAAGCATCTCCGAAACTAACTATGGCTACACCTTC. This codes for CASSRSISETNYGYTF.

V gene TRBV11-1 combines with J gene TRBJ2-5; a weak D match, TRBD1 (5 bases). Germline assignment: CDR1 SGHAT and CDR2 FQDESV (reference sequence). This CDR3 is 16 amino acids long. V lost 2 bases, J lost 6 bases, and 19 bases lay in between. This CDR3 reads CASSLSVAGSVQTQYF. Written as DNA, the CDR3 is TGTGCCAGCAGCTTATCCGTCGCAGGGTCCGTACAGACCCAGTACTTC. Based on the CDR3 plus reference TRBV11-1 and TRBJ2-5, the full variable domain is EAEVAQSPRYKITEKSQAVAFWCDPISGHATLYWYRQILGQGPELLVQFQDESVVDDSQLPKDRFSAERLKGVDSTLKIQPAELGDSAMYLCASSLSVAGSVQTQYFGPGTRLLVL.

This chain's CDR3 is CASSMRGSGNTIYF. CDR3 coding DNA: TGTGCCAGTAGTATGCGGGGCTCTGGAAACACCATATATTTT. J is TRBJ1-3 and V is TRBV19; D remains ambiguous. The germline V and J ends were trimmed by 3 bases and 0 bases, with 6 bases remaining between them. This CDR3 spans 14 amino acids. The germline CDR1 and CDR2 sequences are LNHDA and SQIVND (reference sequence).

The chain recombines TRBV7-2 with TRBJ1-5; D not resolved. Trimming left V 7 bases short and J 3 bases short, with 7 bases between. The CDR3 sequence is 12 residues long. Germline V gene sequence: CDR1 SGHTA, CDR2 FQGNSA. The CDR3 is CASTGPNQPQHF. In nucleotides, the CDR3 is TGTGCCAGCACTGGTCCCAATCAGCCCCAGCATTTT.

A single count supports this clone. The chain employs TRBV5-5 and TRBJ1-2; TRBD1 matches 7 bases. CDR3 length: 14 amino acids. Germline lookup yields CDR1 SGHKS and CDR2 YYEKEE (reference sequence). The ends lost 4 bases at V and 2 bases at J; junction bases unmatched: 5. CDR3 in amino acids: CASSPGTVNYGYTF. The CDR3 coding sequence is TGTGCCAGCAGCCCCGGGACAGTGAACTATGGCTACACCTTC.

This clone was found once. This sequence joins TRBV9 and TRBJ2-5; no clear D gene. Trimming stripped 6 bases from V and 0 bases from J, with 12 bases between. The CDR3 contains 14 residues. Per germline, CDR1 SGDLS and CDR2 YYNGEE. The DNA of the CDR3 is TGTGCCAGCACCACCGGCCAGTACCAAGAGACCCAGTACTTC. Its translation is CASTTGQYQETQYF.

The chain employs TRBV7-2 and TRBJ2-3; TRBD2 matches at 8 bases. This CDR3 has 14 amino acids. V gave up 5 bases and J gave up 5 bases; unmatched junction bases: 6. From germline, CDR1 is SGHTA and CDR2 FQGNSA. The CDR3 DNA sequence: TGTGCCAGCAGCACTCCAGCGGGGGAAGATACGCAGTATTTT. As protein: CASSTPAGEDTQYF. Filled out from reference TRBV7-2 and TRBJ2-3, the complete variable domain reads GAGVSQSPSNKVTEKGKDVELRCDPISGHTALYWYRQSLGQGLEFLIYFQGNSAPDKSGLPSDRFSAERTGGSVSTLTIQRTQQEDSAVYLCASSTPAGEDTQYFGPGTRLTVL.

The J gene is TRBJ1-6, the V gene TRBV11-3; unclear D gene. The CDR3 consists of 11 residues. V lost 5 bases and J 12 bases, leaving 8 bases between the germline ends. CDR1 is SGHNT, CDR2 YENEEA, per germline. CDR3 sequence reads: CASSRRGPLHF. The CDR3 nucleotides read TGTGCCAGCAGCCGACGGGGACCCCTCCACTTT.

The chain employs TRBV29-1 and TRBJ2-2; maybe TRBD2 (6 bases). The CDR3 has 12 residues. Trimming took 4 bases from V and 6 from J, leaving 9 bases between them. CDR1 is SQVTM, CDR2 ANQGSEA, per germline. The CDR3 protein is CSVVWEAGELFF. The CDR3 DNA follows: TGCAGCGTTGTTTGGGAGGCCGGGGAGCTGTTTTTT.

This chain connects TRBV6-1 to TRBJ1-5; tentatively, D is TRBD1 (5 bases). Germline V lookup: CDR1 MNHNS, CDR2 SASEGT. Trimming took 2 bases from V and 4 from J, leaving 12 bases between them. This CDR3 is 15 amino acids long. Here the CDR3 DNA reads TGTGCCAGCAGTGAACTGGGGACGAAAAATCAGCCCCAGCATTTT. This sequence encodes CASSELGTKNQPQHF.

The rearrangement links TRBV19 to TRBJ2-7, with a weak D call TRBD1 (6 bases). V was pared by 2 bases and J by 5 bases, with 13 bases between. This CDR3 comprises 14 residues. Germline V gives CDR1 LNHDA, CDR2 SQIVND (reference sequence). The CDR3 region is CASSIFAGENEQYF. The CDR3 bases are TGTGCCAGTAGTATATTTGCAGGGGAAAACGAGCAGTACTTC.

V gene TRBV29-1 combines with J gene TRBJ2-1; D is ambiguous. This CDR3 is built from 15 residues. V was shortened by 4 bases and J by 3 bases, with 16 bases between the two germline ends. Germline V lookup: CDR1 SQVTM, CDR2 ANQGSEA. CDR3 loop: CSVAMSSRRYNEQFF. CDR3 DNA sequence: TGCAGCGTTGCAATGAGTAGCCGTCGCTACAATGAGCAGTTCTTC.

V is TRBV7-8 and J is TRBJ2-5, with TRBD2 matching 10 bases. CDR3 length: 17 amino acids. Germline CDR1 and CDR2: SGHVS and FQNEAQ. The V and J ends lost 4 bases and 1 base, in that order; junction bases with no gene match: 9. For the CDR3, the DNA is TGTGCCAGCAGCTCCAGCGGACTAGCGGCGAGCCAAGAGACCCAGTACTTC. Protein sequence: CASSSSGLAASQETQYF.

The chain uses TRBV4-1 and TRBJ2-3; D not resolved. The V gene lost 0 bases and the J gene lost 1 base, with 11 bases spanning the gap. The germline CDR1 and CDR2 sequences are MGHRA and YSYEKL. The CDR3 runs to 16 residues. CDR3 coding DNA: TGCGCCAGCAGCCAAGAGGCCGTACTTGGCACAGATACGCAGTATTTT. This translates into CASSQEAVLGTDTQYF.

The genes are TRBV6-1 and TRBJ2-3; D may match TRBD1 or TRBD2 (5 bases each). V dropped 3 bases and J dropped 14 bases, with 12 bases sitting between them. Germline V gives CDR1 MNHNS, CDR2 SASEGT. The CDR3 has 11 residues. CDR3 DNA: TGTGCCAGCAGTGATTGGGGGAAATGGTATTTT. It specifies CASSDWGKWYF.

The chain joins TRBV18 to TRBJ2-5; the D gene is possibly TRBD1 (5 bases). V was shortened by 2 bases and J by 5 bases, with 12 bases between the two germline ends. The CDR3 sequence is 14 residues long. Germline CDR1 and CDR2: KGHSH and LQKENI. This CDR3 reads CASSPVQKGETQYF. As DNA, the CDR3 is TGTGCCAGCTCACCAGTACAAAAGGGGGAGACCCAGTACTTC.

Here the CDR3 DNA reads TGTGCCAGCAGTTTCGCCTCGTTCAATCAGCCCCAGCATTTT. Translation gives CASSFASFNQPQHF. The chain links TRBV6-6 to TRBJ1-5; D remains ambiguous. CDR3 length: 14 residues. Germline lookup yields CDR1 MNHNY and CDR2 SVGAGI (reference sequence). The V and J ends lost 4 bases and 3 bases respectively, with 10 bases between them.

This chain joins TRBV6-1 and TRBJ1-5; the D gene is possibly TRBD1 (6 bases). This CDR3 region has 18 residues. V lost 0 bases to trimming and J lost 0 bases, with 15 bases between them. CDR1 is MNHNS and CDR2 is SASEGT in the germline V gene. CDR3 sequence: CASSEAGGRAYSNQPQHF. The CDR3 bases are TGTGCCAGCAGTGAAGCGGGGGGCAGGGCTTATAGCAATCAGCCCCAGCATTTT.

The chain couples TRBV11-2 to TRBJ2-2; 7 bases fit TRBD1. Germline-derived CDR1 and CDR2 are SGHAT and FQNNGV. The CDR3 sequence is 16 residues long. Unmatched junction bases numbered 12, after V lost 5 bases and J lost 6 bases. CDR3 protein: CASSTLTGRSPGELFF. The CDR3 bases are TGTGCCAGCAGCACCCTGACAGGGAGATCCCCCGGGGAGCTGTTTTTT. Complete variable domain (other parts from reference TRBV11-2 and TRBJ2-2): EAGVAQSPRYKIIEKRQSVAFWCNPISGHATLYWYQQILGQGPKLLIQFQNNGVVDDSQLPKDRFSAERLKGVDSTLKIQPAKLEDSAVYLCASSTLTGRSPGELFFGEGSRLTVL.

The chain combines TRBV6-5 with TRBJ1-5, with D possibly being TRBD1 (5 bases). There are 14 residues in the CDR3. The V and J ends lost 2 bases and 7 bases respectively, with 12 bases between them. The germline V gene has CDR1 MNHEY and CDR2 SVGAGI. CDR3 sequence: CASSYGGRGQPQHF. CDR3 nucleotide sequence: TGTGCCAGCAGTTACGGGGGAAGGGGACAGCCCCAGCATTTT.

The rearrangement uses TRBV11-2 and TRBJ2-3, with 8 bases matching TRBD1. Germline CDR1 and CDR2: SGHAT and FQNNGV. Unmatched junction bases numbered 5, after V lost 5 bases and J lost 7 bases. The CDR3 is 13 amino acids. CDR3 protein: CASSRTGPNTQYF. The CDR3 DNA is TGTGCCAGCAGCAGGACAGGGCCAAATACGCAGTATTTT.

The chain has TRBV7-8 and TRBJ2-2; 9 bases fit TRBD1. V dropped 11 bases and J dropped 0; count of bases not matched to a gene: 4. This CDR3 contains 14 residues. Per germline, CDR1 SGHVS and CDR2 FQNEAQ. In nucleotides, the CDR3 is TGTGCCTGCCGACAGGGGGCGAACACCGGGGAGCTGTTTTTT. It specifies CACRQGANTGELFF.

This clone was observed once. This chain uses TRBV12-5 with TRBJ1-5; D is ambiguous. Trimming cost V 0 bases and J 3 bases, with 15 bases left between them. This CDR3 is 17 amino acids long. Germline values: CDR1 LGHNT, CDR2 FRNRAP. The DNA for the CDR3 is TGTGCTAGTGGTTTGGTACTAGGCACAGACACCAATCAGCCCCAGCATTTT. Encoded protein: CASGLVLGTDTNQPQHF.

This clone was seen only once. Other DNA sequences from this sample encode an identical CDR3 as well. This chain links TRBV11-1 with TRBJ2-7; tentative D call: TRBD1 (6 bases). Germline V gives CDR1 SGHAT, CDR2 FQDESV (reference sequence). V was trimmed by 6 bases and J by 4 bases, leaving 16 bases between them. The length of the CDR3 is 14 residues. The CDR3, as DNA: TGTGCCAGCAGTCGAAACAGGGACGGTTACGAGCAGTACTTC. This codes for CASSRNRDGYEQYF.

CDR3 region: CASSYGQLGGEQFF. DNA for the CDR3: TGTGCCAGCAGCTACGGGCAACTGGGAGGTGAGCAGTTCTTC. This chain uses TRBV9 with TRBJ2-1; perhaps TRBD2 as D (6 bases). The CDR3 is 14 residues long. The germline V gene encodes CDR1 SGDLS and CDR2 YYNGEE. Deletions cut 4 bases from V and 9 bases from J, with 17 bases between.

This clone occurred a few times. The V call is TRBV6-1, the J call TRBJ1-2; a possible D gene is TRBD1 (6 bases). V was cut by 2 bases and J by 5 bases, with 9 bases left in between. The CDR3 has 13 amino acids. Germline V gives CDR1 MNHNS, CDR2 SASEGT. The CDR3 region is CASSENRAYGYTF. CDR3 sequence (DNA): TGTGCCAGCAGTGAAAACAGGGCGTATGGCTACACCTTC.

The CDR3 DNA reads as TGTGCCAGCAGTTCTTGGGGGAAGAACACTGAAGCTTTCTTT. It translates to CASSSWGKNTEAFF. The chain recombines TRBV6-5 with TRBJ1-1; weak D call: TRBD1 (5 bases). Between the trimmed V and J ends, which lost 4 bases and 1 base, there was a span of 10 bases. There are 14 residues in the CDR3. Germline CDR1 and CDR2: MNHEY and SVGAGI.

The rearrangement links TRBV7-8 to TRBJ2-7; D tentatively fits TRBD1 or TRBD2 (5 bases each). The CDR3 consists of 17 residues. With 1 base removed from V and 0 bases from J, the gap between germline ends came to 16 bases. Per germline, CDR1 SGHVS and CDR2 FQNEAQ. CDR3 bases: TGTGCCAGCAGCTTAGGTTTGGGCAGGGAGAGCTCCTACGAGCAGTACTTC. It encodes CASSLGLGRESSYEQYF.